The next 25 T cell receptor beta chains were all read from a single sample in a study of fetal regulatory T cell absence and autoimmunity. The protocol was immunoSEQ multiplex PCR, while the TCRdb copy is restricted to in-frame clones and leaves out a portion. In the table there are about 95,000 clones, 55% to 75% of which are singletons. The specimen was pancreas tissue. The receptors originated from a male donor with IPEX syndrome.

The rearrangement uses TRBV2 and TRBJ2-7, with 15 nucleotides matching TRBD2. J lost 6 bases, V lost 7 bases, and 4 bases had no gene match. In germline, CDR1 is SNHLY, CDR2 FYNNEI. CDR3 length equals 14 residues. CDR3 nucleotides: TGTGCCAGCACTGGACTAGCGGGAGGGAGCGAGCAGTACTTC. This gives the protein CASTGLAGGSEQYF.

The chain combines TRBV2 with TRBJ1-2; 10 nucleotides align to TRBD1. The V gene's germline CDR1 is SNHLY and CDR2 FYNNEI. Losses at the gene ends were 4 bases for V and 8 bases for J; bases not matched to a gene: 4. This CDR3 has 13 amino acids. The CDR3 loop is CASSGQGAKGYTF. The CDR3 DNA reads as TGTGCCAGCAGTGGACAGGGGGCCAAGGGCTACACCTTC.

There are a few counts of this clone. CDR3 residues: CASSLLAGANTGELFF. The CDR3 nucleotides read TGTGCCAGCAGCTTACTAGCGGGGGCGAACACCGGGGAGCTGTTTTTT. The rearrangement joins TRBV7-2 to TRBJ2-2; 10 bases fit TRBD2. V shed 2 bases, J shed 0 bases, and the junction held 0 bases outside the gene matches. CDR1 and CDR2 from the germline V gene are SGHTA and FQGNSA. CDR3 size: 16 residues.

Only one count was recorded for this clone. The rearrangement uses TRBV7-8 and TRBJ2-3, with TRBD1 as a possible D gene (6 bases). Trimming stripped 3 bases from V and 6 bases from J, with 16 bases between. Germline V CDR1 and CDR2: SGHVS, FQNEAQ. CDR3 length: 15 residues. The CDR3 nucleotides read TGTGCCAGCAGCTTTGGACAGAGGCCTTCTGATACGCAGTATTTT. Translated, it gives CASSFGQRPSDTQYF. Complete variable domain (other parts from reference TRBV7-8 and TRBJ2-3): GAGVSQSPRYKVAKRGQDVALRCDPISGHVSLFWYQQALGQGPEFLTYFQNEAQLDKSGLPSDRFFAERPEGSVSTLKIQRTQQEDSAVYLCASSFGQRPSDTQYFGPGTRLTVL.

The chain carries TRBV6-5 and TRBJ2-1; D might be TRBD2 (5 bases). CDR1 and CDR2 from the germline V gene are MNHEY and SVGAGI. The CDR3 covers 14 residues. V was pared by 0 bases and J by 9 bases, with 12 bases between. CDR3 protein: CASSYSAASSEQFF. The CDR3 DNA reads TGTGCCAGCAGTTACTCGGCTGCTAGCAGTGAGCAGTTCTTC.

The CDR3: CASSFTSGSSYEQYF. As DNA, the CDR3 is TGTGCCAGCAGCTTTACTAGCGGGAGCTCCTACGAGCAGTACTTC. The V gene is TRBV7-8, the J gene TRBJ2-7; 11 bases align to TRBD2. CDR3 length: 15 amino acids. Trimming removed 3 bases from V and 0 bases from J; junction bases left unmatched: 1. Germline assignment: CDR1 SGHVS and CDR2 FQNEAQ.

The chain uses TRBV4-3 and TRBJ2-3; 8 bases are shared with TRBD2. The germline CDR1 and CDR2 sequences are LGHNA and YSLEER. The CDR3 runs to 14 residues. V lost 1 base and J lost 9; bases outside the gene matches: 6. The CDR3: CASSQAGGPGTQYF. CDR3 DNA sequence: TGCGCCAGCAGCCAAGCGGGGGGGCCGGGAACGCAGTATTTT.

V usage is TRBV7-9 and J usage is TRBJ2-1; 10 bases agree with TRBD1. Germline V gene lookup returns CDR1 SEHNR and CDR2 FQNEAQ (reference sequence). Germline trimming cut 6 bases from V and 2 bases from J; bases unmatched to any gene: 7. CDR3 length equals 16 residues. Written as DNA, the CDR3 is TGTGCCAGCAGTGCCCTCGGACAGGGGGCCTACAATGAGCAGTTCTTC. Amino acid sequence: CASSALGQGAYNEQFF.

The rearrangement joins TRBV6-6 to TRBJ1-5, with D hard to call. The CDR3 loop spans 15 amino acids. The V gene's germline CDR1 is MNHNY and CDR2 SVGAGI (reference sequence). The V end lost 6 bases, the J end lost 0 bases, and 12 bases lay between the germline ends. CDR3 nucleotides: TGTGCCAGCAGCCCCGGCAGATATAGCAATCAGCCCCAGCATTTT. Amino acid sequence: CASSPGRYSNQPQHF.

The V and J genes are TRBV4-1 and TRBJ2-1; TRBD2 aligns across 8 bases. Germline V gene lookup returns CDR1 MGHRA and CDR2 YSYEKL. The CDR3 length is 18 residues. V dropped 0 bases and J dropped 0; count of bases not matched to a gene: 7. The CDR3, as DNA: TGCGCCAGCAGCCAAGATCGAGGACTAGCCCCCTCCTACAATGAGCAGTTCTTC. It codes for CASSQDRGLAPSYNEQFF.

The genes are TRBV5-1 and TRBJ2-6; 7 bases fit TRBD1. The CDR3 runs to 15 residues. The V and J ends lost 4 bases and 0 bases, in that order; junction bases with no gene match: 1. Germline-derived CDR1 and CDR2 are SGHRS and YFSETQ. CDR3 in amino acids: CASSRDSSGANVLTF. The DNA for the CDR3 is TGCGCCAGCAGCCGGGACAGCTCTGGGGCCAACGTCCTGACTTTC.

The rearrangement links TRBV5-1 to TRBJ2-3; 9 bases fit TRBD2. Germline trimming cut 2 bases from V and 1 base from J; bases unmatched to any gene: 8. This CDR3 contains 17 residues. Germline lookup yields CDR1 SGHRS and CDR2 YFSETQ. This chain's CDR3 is CASSFTGIAGGTDTQYF. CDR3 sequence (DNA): TGCGCCAGCAGCTTCACGGGGATAGCGGGGGGCACAGATACGCAGTATTTT.

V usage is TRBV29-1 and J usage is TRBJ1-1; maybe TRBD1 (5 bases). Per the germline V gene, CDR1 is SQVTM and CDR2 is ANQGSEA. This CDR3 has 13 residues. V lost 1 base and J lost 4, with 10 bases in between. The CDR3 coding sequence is TGCAGCGTTGAAGCGGACACCGTCACTGAAGCTTTCTTT. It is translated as CSVEADTVTEAFF.

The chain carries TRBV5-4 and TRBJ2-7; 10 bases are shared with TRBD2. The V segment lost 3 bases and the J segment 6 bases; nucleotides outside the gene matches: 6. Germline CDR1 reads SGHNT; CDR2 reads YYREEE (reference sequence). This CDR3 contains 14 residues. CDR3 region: CASSSSGSISEQYF. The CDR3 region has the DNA TGTGCCAGCAGCTCTAGCGGGAGTATCTCCGAGCAGTACTTC.

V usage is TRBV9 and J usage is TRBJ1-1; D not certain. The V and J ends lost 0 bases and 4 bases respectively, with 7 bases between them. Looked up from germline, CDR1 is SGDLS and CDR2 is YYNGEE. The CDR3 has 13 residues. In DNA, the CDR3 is TGTGCCAGCAGCGTAGTCGCGGGCACTGAAGCTTTCTTT. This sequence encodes CASSVVAGTEAFF.

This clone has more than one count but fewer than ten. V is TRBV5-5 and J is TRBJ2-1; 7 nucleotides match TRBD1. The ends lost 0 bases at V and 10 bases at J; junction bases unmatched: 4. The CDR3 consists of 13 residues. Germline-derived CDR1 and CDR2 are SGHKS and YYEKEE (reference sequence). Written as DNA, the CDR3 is TGTGCCAGCAGCTTGGGGCAGGGGGTAGAGCAGTTCTTC. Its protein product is CASSLGQGVEQFF.

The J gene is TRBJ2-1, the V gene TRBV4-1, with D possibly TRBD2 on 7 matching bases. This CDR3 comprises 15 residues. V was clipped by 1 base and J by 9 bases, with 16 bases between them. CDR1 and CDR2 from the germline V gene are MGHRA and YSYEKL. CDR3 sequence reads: CASSQAGGRRGEQFF. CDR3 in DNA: TGCGCCAGCAGCCAAGCGGGGGGCCGTCGTGGTGAGCAGTTCTTC.

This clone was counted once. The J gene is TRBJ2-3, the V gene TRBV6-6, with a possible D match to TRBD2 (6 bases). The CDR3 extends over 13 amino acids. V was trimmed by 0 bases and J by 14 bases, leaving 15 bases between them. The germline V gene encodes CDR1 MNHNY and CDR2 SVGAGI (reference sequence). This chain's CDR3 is CASSYSPGLDVYF. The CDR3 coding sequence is TGTGCCAGCAGTTACTCACCGGGACTGGATGTGTATTTT.

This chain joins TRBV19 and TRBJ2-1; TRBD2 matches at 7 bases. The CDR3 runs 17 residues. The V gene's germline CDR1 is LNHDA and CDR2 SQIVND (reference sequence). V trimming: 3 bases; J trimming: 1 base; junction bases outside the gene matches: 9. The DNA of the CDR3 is TGTGCCAGTAGTATTCCCCGACTAGCTCTTTCCTACAATGAGCAGTTCTTC. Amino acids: CASSIPRLALSYNEQFF.

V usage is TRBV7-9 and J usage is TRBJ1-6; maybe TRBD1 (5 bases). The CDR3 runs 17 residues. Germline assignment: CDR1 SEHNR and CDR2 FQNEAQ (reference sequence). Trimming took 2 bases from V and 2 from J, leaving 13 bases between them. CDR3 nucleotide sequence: TGTGCCAGCAGCTTATACCCCGGGGGGACCTATAATTCACCCCTCCACTTT. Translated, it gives CASSLYPGGTYNSPLHF.

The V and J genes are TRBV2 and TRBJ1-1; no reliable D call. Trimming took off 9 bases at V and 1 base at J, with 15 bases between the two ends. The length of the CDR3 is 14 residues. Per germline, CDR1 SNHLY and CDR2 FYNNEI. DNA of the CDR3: TGTGCCAGTTTGACACCGACGAGGAACACTGAAGCTTTCTTT. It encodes CASLTPTRNTEAFF.

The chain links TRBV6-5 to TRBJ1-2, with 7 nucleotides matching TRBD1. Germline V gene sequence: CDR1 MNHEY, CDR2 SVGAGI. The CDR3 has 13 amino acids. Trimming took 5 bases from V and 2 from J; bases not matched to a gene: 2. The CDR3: CASSGGQNYGYTF. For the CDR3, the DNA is TGTGCCAGCAGTGGGGGACAGAACTATGGCTACACCTTC.

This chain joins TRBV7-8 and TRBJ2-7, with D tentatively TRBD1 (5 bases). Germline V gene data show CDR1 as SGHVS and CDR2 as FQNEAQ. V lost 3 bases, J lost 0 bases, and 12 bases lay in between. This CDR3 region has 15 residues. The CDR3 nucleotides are TGTGCCAGCAGCTTTAGACAGATCTACTCCTACGAGCAGTACTTC. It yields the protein CASSFRQIYSYEQYF.

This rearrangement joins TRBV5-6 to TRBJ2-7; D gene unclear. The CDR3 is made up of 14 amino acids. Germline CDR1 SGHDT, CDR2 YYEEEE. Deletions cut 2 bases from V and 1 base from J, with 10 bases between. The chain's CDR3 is CASSFLGPSYEQYF. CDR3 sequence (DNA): TGTGCCAGCAGCTTCCTAGGTCCGTCCTACGAGCAGTACTTC.

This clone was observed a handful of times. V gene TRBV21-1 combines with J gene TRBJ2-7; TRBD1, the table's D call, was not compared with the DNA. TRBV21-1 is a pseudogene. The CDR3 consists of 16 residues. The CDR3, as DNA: TGTGCCAGCAGCGTCCGGACAGGGGGCATAGCCTACGAGCAGTACTTC. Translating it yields CASSVRTGGIAYEQYF.